This T cell receptor (beta chain) is drawn from a study of shared clonotypes between healthy human individuals. Across the study: For every donor, three CD4 naive, three CD4 memory, two CD8 naive and one CD8 memory plates were used.

Study observations and caveats: It was the non-shared clonotypes that had lower generation probabilities than clonotypes shared by all four donors. Clonotype sharing across a few donors was observed for 4.5% to 6.5% of naive CD4 clonotypes. Richness estimates generally favored naive over memory subsets.

Some clones are missing from TCRdb's copy, which holds only in-frame ones; the method was immunoSEQ multiplex PCR. The repertoire holds some 900,000 clones, with around three quarters as singletons. This clone was detected once. Its antigen remains unidentified. The sequenced material came from memory CD4+ T cells sorted from blood. The subset was: CD45RA-negative fraction. The sequence was obtained from a man aged 18 to 35 in good health.

CDR3 amino acids: CASSPPGRTYEQYF. The CDR3 DNA reads TGTGCCAGCAGCCCCCCCGGGCGGACCTACGAGCAGTACTTC. The chain carries TRBV7-2 and TRBJ2-7; D is ambiguous. Germline loops: CDR1 SGHTA, CDR2 FQGNSA. With 5 bases removed from V and 2 bases from J, the gap between germline ends came to 13 bases. The CDR3 is made up of 14 amino acids.